This T cell receptor (beta chain) was identified in a study of cytomegalovirus exposure and HLA in healthy donors. Study overall: From donors who were HLA-typed, an early data release held about 89 million unique TCRs. General study points: Clonal expansion, a later analysis showed, was greater in HLA-associated TCR beta chains than in equally common others.

Primers: 60 Vbeta forward and 13 Jbeta reverse. Per the original methods: The authors later counted approximately 80 million unique TCR beta chains, some 9.9 million of them shared. Assay used: immunoSEQ multiplex PCR; TCRdb lists only in-frame clones, some missing. V and J calls and clone size are those listed in that table; D and trimming were worked out from the DNA. The sample includes about 70,000 clones. Germline CDR1 MNHNS, CDR2 SASEGT. The CDR3 is 15 residues long. Trimming took 3 bases from V and 2 from J, leaving 14 bases between them. With regard to this clone: What it binds is not known.

The sample comprised PBMCs. This clonotype was sampled from a female donor in good health and CMV-seropositive. The rearrangement links TRBV6-1 to TRBJ2-7, with D possibly matching TRBD2 (5 bases). The CDR3 bases are TGTGCCAGCAGTGAGTTGACCGAGGGAGCCTACGAGCAGTACTTC. Its protein product is CASSELTEGAYEQYF.